The clone carrying this T cell receptor (beta chain) was seen more than once but under ten times. Its specificity is unknown. The TCRbeta library was prepared with unique molecular identifiers. TCRdb re-called the PCR reads through MiXCR, storing one row per CDR3 protein. The table includes 150,000 to 200,000 distinct CDR3 sequences, 5.5% to 7% detected once. The source of the sample is a study of T-cell reconstitution after alpha-beta-depleted transplantation in children. Study conclusions and caveats: When one year had passed after transplant, most T-cell counts and diversity came from newly produced T cells. It was reported that alpha-beta T cells came from several hundred expanded graft clones (about two months after transplant).

This TCR came from a girl younger than two with combined immunodeficiency, due to receive a stem cell transplant. Material: PBMCs, obtained before TCRalphabeta/CD19-depleted stem cell transplant.

DNA of the CDR3: TGTGCCACCAGCAGAGATTGGGACACCCTCTATAGCACAGATACGCAGTATTTT. Amino acids: CATSRDWDTLYSTDTQYF. The chain is built from TRBV15 and TRBJ2-3; weak D call: TRBD1 (6 bases). V lost 0 bases, J lost 0 bases, and 16 bases lay in between. CDR1 LNHNV and CDR2 YYDKDF come from the germline V gene (reference sequence). The CDR3 spans 18 residues.